Listed below are T cell receptor beta chains from one sample, sequenced in a study of regulatory T cells in long-lasting Graves disease. Using its own MiXCR run on the multiplex PCR reads, TCRdb lists one record per CDR3 protein. The table records about 540,000 distinct CDR3 sequences, approximately 13% of them present only once. This sample also appeared in a second study, on T cells in Graves' hyperthyroidism and ophthalmopathy.

This specimen consisted of peripheral blood mononuclear cells (PBMCs), obtained at new diagnosis, from a patient treated with antithyroid drugs. The source is a man aged 25 to 40 with Graves disease. Both conserved end residues are part of each CDR3.

cdr3_aa	j_call	v_call
CSVQGNSGNTIYF	TRBJ1-3	TRBV29-1
CSAPGDMNTEAFF	TRBJ1-1	TRBV20-1
CSSIPSTSGASYNEQFF	TRBJ2-1	TRBV29-1
CASSPGTYSNQPQHF	TRBJ1-5	TRBV19
CATEASGAPGANERFF	TRBJ2-1	TRBV24-1
CASTSDRGYNSPLHF	TRBJ1-6	TRBV7-9
CASTSPPGGELFF	TRBJ2-2	TRBV27
CASSLGGEDQPQHF	TRBJ1-5	TRBV12-3/TRBV12-4
CASRRTDVGLAGKYEQYF	TRBJ2-7	TRBV2
CASSLVGTRAYEQYF	TRBJ2-7	TRBV5-6
CASSPATYNEQFF	TRBJ2-1	TRBV6-2/TRBV6-3
CSARRQVSEAFF	TRBJ1-1	TRBV20-1
CASSQVLREKAENIQYF	TRBJ2-4	TRBV4-1
CAWSIEEPSYNEQFF	TRBJ2-1	TRBV30
CASSLRGLGLAGPNEQFF	TRBJ2-1	TRBV7-3
CASSSPTRGGGTQYF	TRBJ2-3	TRBV27
CASSTHPVGGEAFF	TRBJ1-1	TRBV28
CASSQEKESWYDTQYF	TRBJ2-3	TRBV6-1
CASSPLQGNDEQYF	TRBJ2-7	TRBV6-1